The subject of this entry is one T cell receptor (beta chain). This entry is derived from a study of blood T cell repertoires in COVID-19. In the original processing: Reference gene primer amplification in the assay estimated nucleated cell counts. This table comes from immunoSEQ multiplex PCR, and its TCRdb copy is limited to in-frame clones, with some not included. That table furnishes V, J and clone size, whereas the DNA furnished D and trimming. The data contain approximately 270,000 clones, approximately 88% of them singletons. The sample consisted of peripheral blood. This receptor was obtained from a woman between 25 and 40 years old with COVID-19, enrolled during active disease.

The CDR3: CASYPDSSSGNTIYF. The CDR3 DNA reads as TGTGCCAGTTACCCCGACTCCAGCTCTGGAAACACCATATATTTT. The chain links TRBV7-9 to TRBJ1-3, with unresolved D. Trimming shortened V by 9 bases and J by 0 bases, and 15 bases separated the two germline ends. Germline CDR1 is SEHNR and CDR2 is FQNEAQ (reference sequence). The CDR3 is 15 residues long.